This T cell receptor beta chain was sequenced for a study of identical twins. Germline loops: CDR1 DFQATT, CDR2 SNEGSKA (reference sequence). Between the trimmed V and J ends, which lost 0 bases and 2 bases, there was a span of 19 bases. This CDR3 region has 17 residues. TCRdb re-analysed the 5' RACE reads in MiXCR, keeping a single row per CDR3 protein. This table holds about 660,000 distinct CDR3 sequences, over 8.5% found once. These data were also reused for a study on yellow fever vaccine responses in identical twins.

V usage is TRBV20-1 and J usage is TRBJ2-5; D is unclear. Sequenced: PBMCs. The clonotype comes from a woman aged 18-30 years in good health. CDR3 nucleotide sequence: TGCAGTGCTAGAGATAGTGTTTGGGCGGAAGCACAAGAGACCCAGTACTTC. It is translated as CSARDSVWAEAQETQYF.